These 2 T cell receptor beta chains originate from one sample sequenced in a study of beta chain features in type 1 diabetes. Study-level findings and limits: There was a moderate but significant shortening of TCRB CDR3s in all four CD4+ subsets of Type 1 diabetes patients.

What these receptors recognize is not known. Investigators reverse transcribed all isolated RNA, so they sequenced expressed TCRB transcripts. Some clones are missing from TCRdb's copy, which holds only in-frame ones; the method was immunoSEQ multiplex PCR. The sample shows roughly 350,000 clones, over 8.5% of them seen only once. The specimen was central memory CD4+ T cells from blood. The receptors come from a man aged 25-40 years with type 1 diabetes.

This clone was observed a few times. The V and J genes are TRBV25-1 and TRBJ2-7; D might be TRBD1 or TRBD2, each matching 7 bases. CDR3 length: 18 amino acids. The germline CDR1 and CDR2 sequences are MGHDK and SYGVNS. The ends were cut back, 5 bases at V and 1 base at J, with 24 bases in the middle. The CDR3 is CASSPITKAGQPSYEQYF. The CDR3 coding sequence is TGTGCCAGCAGTCCCATCACCAAAGCGGGACAGCCATCCTACGAGCAGTACTTC.

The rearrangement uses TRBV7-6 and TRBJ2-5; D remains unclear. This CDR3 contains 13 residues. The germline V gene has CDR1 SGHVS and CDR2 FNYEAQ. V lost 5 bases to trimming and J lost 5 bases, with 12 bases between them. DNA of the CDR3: TGTGCCAGCAGCCCACTAACATTGGAGACCCAGTACTTC. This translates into CASSPLTLETQYF.